The 26 T cell receptor beta chains below all came from one sample that was sequenced in a study of PD-1 blockade in classical Hodgkin lymphoma. Some clones are missing from TCRdb's copy, which holds only in-frame ones; the method was immunoSEQ multiplex PCR. Of tens of thousands of clones listed, around 66% were seen once; the top ten hold around 10%. Each and every patient relapsed after autologous stem cell transplantation, and patients got differing brentuximab vedotin exposure. The source material was peripheral blood mononuclear cells (PBMCs), sampled at baseline. The receptors were sampled from a human donor with classical Hodgkin lymphoma.

CDR3 amino acids: CASSRGSDGTEAFF. The CDR3 DNA reads TGCGCCAGCAGTCGGGGTTCAGATGGGACTGAAGCTTTCTTT. This chain links TRBV10-2 with TRBJ1-1, with no clear D. This CDR3 contains 14 residues. V lost 5 bases, J lost 5 bases, and 15 bases lay in between. Germline V gene data show CDR1 as WSHSY and CDR2 as SAAADI.

This clone was detected only once. This chain connects TRBV5-4 to TRBJ1-2; tentatively, D is TRBD1 (5 bases). The CDR3 contains 14 residues. V was pared by 1 base and J by 4 bases, with 11 bases between. Per the germline V gene, CDR1 is SGHNT and CDR2 is YYREEE (reference sequence). DNA of the CDR3: TGTGCCAGCAGCTTGACCACAGGAGTCTATGGCTACACCTTC. Translation gives CASSLTTGVYGYTF.

V and J are TRBV10-3 and TRBJ2-3; D uncertain. With 8 bases removed from V and 1 base from J, the gap between germline ends came to 16 bases. The germline CDR1 and CDR2 sequences are ENHRY and SYGVKD. The CDR3 runs 15 residues. CDR3 residues: CAIGDPATGTDTQYF. CDR3 sequence (DNA): TGTGCCATCGGAGACCCGGCTACCGGCACAGATACGCAGTATTTT.

This sequence joins TRBV28 and TRBJ2-5, with D tentatively TRBD2 (6 bases). Trimming took off 6 bases at V and 9 bases at J, with 14 bases between the two ends. This CDR3 is 12 amino acids long. The V gene's germline CDR1 is MDHEN and CDR2 SYDVKM. CDR3 nucleotides: TGTGCCAGCAGGTGGCGGGAAGGGGCCCAGTACTTC. Its protein product is CASRWREGAQYF.

The chain is built from TRBV27 and TRBJ2-3, with 9 bases that match TRBD2. Germline V gene lookup returns CDR1 MNHEY and CDR2 SMNVEV (reference sequence). CDR3 length equals 16 residues. V shed 4 bases and J 2 bases; nucleotides not matched to a gene: 7. CDR3 bases: TGTGCCAGCAGTTGGCGGGAGGGTGGGGACACAGATACGCAGTATTTT. Translated: CASSWREGGDTDTQYF.

This clone was observed a handful of times. The rearrangement uses TRBV11-2 and TRBJ2-7, with 7 bases fitting TRBD2. The CDR3 is 14 amino acids. CDR1 is SGHAT and CDR2 is FQNNGV in the germline V gene. Trimming took 5 bases from V and 0 from J; bases not matched to a gene: 4. This CDR3 reads CASSAAGISYEQYF. In DNA form, the CDR3 reads TGTGCCAGCAGCGCAGCGGGGATCTCCTACGAGCAGTACTTC.

This chain connects TRBV2 to TRBJ2-2; 8 nucleotides align to TRBD1. V was clipped by 4 bases and J by 0 bases; unmatched bases: 4. CDR1 SNHLY and CDR2 FYNNEI come from the germline V gene. CDR3 length equals 16 residues. This CDR3 reads CASSGGTGSNTGELFF. CDR3 nucleotide sequence: TGTGCCAGCAGTGGGGGGACAGGATCGAACACCGGGGAGCTGTTTTTT. The full variable domain, completed using reference TRBV2 and TRBJ2-2, is EPEVTQTPSHQVTQMGQEVILRCVPISNHLYFYWYRQILGQKVEFLVSFYNNEISEKSEIFDDQFSVERPDGSNFTLKIRSTKLEDSAMYFCASSGGTGSNTGELFFGEGSRLTVL.

This clone was detected once. The chain employs TRBV5-1 and TRBJ1-2, with a weak D call TRBD1 (5 bases). The germline gives CDR1 SGHRS, CDR2 YFSETQ. The CDR3 length is 14 residues. Trimming took off 0 bases at V and 8 bases at J, with 14 bases between the two ends. The CDR3: CASSLDGQPWGYTF. CDR3 DNA: TGCGCCAGCAGCTTGGATGGACAACCCTGGGGCTACACCTTC.

The chain links TRBV6-7 to TRBJ2-5, with D perhaps assigned TRBD1 or TRBD2 (5 bases each). TRBV6-7 is sorted into the ORF group, with uncertain function. CDR3 size: 15 residues. The germline V and J ends were trimmed by 3 bases and 1 base, with 12 bases remaining between them. DNA for the CDR3: TGTGCCAGCAGTTATAAGGGGAGAACCCAAGAGACCCAGTACTTC. It codes for CASSYKGRTQETQYF.

With regard to this clone: One end of the junction fails to match germline, which may point to a read error. The V and J genes are TRBV5-1 and TRBJ2-5; TRBD2 aligns across 12 bases. The CDR3 sequence is 15 residues long. Germline V gene sequence: CDR1 SGHRS, CDR2 YFSETQ. CDR3 in amino acids: CASSQGLAGREAQYF. DNA for the CDR3: TGCGCCAGCAGCCAGGGACTAGCGGGTCGAGAGGCCCAGTACTTC.

The rearrangement links TRBV7-3 to TRBJ1-1; no firm D call. V lost 8 bases to trimming and J lost 4 bases, with 14 bases between them. The CDR3 sequence is 13 residues long. CDR1 and CDR2 from the germline V gene are SGHTA and FQGTGA. CDR3 amino acids: CASQRGPGTEAFF. The CDR3 DNA reads as TGTGCCAGCCAACGTGGCCCGGGCACTGAAGCTTTCTTT.

V usage is TRBV5-5 and J usage is TRBJ1-5; D gene unclear. Germline-derived CDR1 and CDR2 are SGHKS and YYEKEE (reference sequence). The V gene lost 5 bases and the J gene lost 5 bases, with 17 bases spanning the gap. CDR3 length equals 15 residues. The CDR3 spells CASSQGPGGHQPQHF. CDR3 bases: TGTGCCAGCAGTCAAGGACCTGGTGGGCATCAGCCCCAGCATTTT.

V usage is TRBV30 and J usage is TRBJ1-4, with 10 bases fitting TRBD1. The trim removed 8 bases at V and 5 bases at J, leaving 5 bases unmatched. Looked up from germline, CDR1 is GTSNPN and CDR2 is SVGIG (reference sequence). CDR3 length equals 13 residues. CDR3 region: CAREDRGNEKLFF. CDR3 nucleotides: TGTGCCAGAGAGGACAGGGGGAATGAAAAACTGTTTTTT.

The chain is built from TRBV7-9 and TRBJ2-3; perhaps TRBD2 as D (6 bases). Germline CDR1 and CDR2: SEHNR and FQNEAQ (reference sequence). CDR3 length: 18 amino acids. Trimming left V 5 bases short and J 2 bases short, with 23 bases between. CDR3 DNA: TGTGCCAGCAGCCCCCGTACGTCTGACTCGGGGGACACAGATACGCAGTATTTT. It is translated as CASSPRTSDSGDTDTQYF.

This clone came up once. This chain links TRBV6-1 with TRBJ2-5, with 7 positions matching TRBD2. V trimming: 7 bases; J trimming: 2 bases; junction bases outside the gene matches: 4. The CDR3 is 13 amino acids. Germline lookup yields CDR1 MNHNS and CDR2 SASEGT. The DNA of the CDR3 is TGTGCCAGCATCGGGACTACACAAGAGACCCAGTACTTC. It translates to CASIGTTQETQYF.

The chain carries TRBV5-5 and TRBJ2-5; TRBD2 agrees at 11 bases. This CDR3 is built from 17 residues. Germline V lookup: CDR1 SGHKS, CDR2 YYEKEE (reference sequence). The V segment lost 0 bases and the J segment 1 base; nucleotides outside the gene matches: 5. The CDR3 DNA follows: TGTGCCAGCAGCTTGGCGCTAGCGGGGGGCCCCCAAGAGACCCAGTACTTC. This codes for CASSLALAGGPQETQYF. The variable domain in full, completed from reference TRBV5-5 and TRBJ2-5, reads DAGVTQSPTHLIKTRGQQVTLRCSPISGHKSVSWYQQVLGQGPQFIFQYYEKEERGRGNFPDRFSARQFPNYSSELNVNALLLGDSALYLCASSLALAGGPQETQYFGPGTRLLVL.

This chain uses TRBV5-1 with TRBJ2-3; the D is unclear. Trimming took off 6 bases at V and 5 bases at J, with 13 bases between the two ends. The CDR3 is 13 residues long. CDR1 and CDR2 from the germline V gene are SGHRS and YFSETQ. In nucleotides, the CDR3 is TGCGCCAGCAACGTGATCCCGGAAGATACGCAGTATTTT. It encodes CASNVIPEDTQYF.

This clone was seen a few times. V and J are TRBV11-2 and TRBJ2-1, with unresolved D. Trimming cost V 1 base and J 2 bases, with 12 bases left between them. CDR1 is SGHAT and CDR2 is FQNNGV in the germline V gene. This CDR3 contains 16 residues. The CDR3 DNA reads TGTGCCAGCAGCTTAGTTCACGAATCCACCTACAATGAGCAGTTCTTC. Its protein is CASSLVHESTYNEQFF.

The gene calls are TRBV27 and TRBJ2-3, with unresolved D. Trimming stripped 7 bases from V and 2 bases from J, with 19 bases between. The CDR3 has 16 residues. Germline V gene sequence: CDR1 MNHEY, CDR2 SMNVEV (reference sequence). CDR3 residues: CASTPLSFLATDTQYF. CDR3 nucleotides: TGTGCCAGCACCCCGTTGAGTTTCCTGGCCACAGATACGCAGTATTTT.

This clone was detected once. The chain is built from TRBV7-6 and TRBJ1-2, with no clear D. The germline V and J ends were trimmed by 1 base and 4 bases, with 7 bases remaining between them. The CDR3 consists of 13 residues. CDR1 SGHVS and CDR2 FNYEAQ come from the germline V gene. The CDR3 DNA follows: TGTGCCAGCAGCTTAGAAGGTCTCTATGGCTACACCTTC. Translating gives CASSLEGLYGYTF.

This clone was found a few times. The chain employs TRBV2 and TRBJ1-2, with D tentatively TRBD1 (5 bases). The CDR3 consists of 14 residues. Looked up from germline, CDR1 is SNHLY and CDR2 is FYNNEI. Written as DNA, the CDR3 is TGTGCGGGGTCCCTCTATGGGGACGGTTGGGGCTACACCTTC. Translated: CAGSLYGDGWGYTF.

The V gene is TRBV19, the J gene TRBJ1-2; D is perhaps TRBD1 (6 bases). The CDR3 is 14 residues long. V was clipped by 6 bases and J by 8 bases, with 19 bases between them. In germline, CDR1 is LNHDA, CDR2 SQIVND (reference sequence). The CDR3 loop is CASSPGGGPEGYTF. Here the CDR3 DNA reads TGTGCCAGTAGCCCTGGGGGGGGCCCCGAGGGCTACACCTTC. The full variable domain, completed using reference TRBV19 and TRBJ1-2, is DGGITQSPKYLFRKEGQNVTLSCEQNLNHDAMYWYRQDPGQGLRLIYYSQIVNDFQKGDIAEGYSVSREKKESFPLTVTSAQKNPTAFYLCASSPGGGPEGYTFGSGTRLTVV.

This chain uses TRBV28 with TRBJ2-7; D ambiguous. V shed 2 bases and J shed 2 bases, with 7 bases lying between them. This CDR3 contains 13 residues. Per the germline V gene, CDR1 is MDHEN and CDR2 is SYDVKM. CDR3 in amino acids: CASSLVGAYEQYF. CDR3 DNA: TGTGCCAGCAGTTTAGTTGGGGCCTACGAGCAGTACTTC.

J is TRBJ1-6 and V is TRBV4-2; no reliable D call. With 0 bases removed from V and 9 bases from J, the gap between germline ends came to 9 bases. Germline CDR1 reads LGHNA; CDR2 reads YNFKEQ. The CDR3 runs to 14 residues. CDR3 sequence: CASSQDPGFSPLHF. The DNA of the CDR3 is TGTGCCAGCAGCCAAGATCCGGGATTTTCACCCCTCCACTTT.

This clone appeared a single time. The chain has TRBV11-2 and TRBJ2-7; no reliable D call. The V gene's germline CDR1 is SGHAT and CDR2 FQNNGV. The CDR3 runs to 15 residues. Trimming removed 1 base at V and 6 bases at J, with 16 bases between. DNA of the CDR3: TGTGCCAGCAGCTTAGGCCCCGGTGGGCGAGGCGAGCAGTACTTC. Its translation: CASSLGPGGRGEQYF.

The chain combines TRBV28 with TRBJ2-3; TRBD1 or TRBD2 may be the D gene (5 bases each). The germline CDR1 and CDR2 sequences are MDHEN and SYDVKM. V shed 3 bases and J shed 4 bases, with 8 bases lying between them. The CDR3 contains 13 residues. The CDR3 bases are TGTGCCAGCAGTTTTATGGGGGCAGATACGCAGTATTTT. Protein sequence: CASSFMGADTQYF.